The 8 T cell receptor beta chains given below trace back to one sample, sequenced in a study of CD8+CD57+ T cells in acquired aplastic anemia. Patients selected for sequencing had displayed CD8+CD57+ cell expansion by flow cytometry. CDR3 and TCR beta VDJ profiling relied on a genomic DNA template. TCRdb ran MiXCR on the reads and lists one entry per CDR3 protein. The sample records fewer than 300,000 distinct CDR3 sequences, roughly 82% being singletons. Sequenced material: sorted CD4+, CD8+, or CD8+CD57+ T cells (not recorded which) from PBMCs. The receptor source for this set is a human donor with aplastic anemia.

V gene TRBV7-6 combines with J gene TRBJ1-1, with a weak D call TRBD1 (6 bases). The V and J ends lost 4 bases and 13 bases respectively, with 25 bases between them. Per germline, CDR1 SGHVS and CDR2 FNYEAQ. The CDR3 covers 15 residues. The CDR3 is CASSSQRGAATDHFF. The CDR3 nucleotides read TGTGCCAGCAGCTCACAAAGGGGGGCGGCAACCGACCATTTCTTT.

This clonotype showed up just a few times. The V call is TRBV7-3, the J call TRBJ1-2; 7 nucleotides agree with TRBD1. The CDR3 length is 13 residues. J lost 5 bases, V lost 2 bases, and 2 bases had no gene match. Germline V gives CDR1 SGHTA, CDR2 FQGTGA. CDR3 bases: TGTGCCAGCAGCTTAGACAGGGAATATGGCTACACCTTC. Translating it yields CASSLDREYGYTF.

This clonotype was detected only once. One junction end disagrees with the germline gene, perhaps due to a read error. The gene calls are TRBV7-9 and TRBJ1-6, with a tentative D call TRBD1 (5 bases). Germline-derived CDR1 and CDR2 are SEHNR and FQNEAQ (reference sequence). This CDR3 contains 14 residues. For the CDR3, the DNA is TGTGCCAGCAGCTTTCAAAGAAGCGAGGGGAGCGACGACTTT. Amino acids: CASSFQRSEGSDDF.

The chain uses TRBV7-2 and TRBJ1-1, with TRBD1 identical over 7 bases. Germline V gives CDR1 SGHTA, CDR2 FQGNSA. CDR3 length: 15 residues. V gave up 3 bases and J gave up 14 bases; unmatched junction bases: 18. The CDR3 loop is CASSLAGTANNDYFF. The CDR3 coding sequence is TGTGCCAGCAGCTTGGCAGGGACAGCCAACAATGACTACTTCTTT. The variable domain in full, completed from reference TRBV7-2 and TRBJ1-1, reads GAGVSQSPSNKVTEKGKDVELRCDPISGHTALYWYRQSLGQGLEFLIYFQGNSAPDKSGLPSDRFSAERTGGSVSTLTIQRTQQEDSAVYLCASSLAGTANNDYFFGQGTRLTVV.

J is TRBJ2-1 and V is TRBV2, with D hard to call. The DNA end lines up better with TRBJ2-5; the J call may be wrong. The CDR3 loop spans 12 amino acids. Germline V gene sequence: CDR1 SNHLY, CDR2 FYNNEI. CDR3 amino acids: CASSEAGETQYF. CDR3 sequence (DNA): TGTGCCAGCAGTGAAGCGGGAGAGACCCAGTACTTC.

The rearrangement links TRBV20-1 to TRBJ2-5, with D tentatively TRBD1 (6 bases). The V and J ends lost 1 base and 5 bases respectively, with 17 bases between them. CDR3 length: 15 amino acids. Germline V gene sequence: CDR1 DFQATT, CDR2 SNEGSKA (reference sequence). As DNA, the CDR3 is TGCAGTGCTAGAGCCGAGGACAGTCAGCGGGAGACCCAGTACTTC. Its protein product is CSARAEDSQRETQYF.

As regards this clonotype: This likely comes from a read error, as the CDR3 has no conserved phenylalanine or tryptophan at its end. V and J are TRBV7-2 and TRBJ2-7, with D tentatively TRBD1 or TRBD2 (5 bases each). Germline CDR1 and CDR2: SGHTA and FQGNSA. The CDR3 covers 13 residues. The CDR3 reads CASSPLGDHDQYY. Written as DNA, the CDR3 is TGCGCCAGCAGCCCCCTAGGGGACCACGACCAGTACTAC.

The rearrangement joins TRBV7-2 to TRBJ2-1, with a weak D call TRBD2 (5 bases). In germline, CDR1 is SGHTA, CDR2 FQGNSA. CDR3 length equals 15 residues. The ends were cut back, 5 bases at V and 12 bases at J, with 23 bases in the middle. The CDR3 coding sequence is TGTGCCAGCAGCATAGGTGCGGGCGTCACAGATACGCAGTTCTTC. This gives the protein CASSIGAGVTDTQFF.